This T cell receptor (beta chain) was retrieved from a study of molecular identifiers for immune sequencing clone quantification. Across the whole study: The replicates split RNA from around 18,000 or 91,000 naive CD8 cells five ways and sequenced four.

For bulk TCR libraries, previously described methods and listed TCR primers were used. MiXCR, run by TCRdb on the PCR reads, gives a single entry per CDR3 protein. The profile shows approximately 680,000 distinct CDR3 sequences, about 25% of them singletons. Naive CD8 libraries came from approximately 20,000 to 1,000,000 sorted cells with 10%, 30% or 50% RNA. In the sort, naive CD8 T cells were defined as CD8+CD4-CCR7+CD45RA+. This clonotype was seen at least ten times. Germline CDR1 reads SEHNR; CDR2 reads FQNEAQ (reference sequence). Trimming removed 4 bases from V and 3 bases from J, with 10 bases in between. The CDR3 is 13 residues long.

V and J are TRBV7-9 and TRBJ2-7, with D hard to call. Specimen: naive CD8+ T cells from blood, with Jurkat cell RNA spiked in. The sample's subset: FACS-sorted CD8+CD4-CCR7+CD45RA+ naive T cells. The receptor was derived from a human donor in good health. Some libraries in this study had Jurkat cell RNA spiked in. CDR3 amino acids: CASSSNPGYEQYF. The CDR3 coding sequence is TGTGCCAGCAGCTCGAATCCGGGCTACGAGCAGTACTTC.